This section outlines one T cell receptor beta chain sequence together with its context. No antigen is known for it. One base away there is no much larger clone; base qualities are not given. The cohort comprised more than 550 healthy bone marrow donors. At the time of sampling, all cohort members were nominally healthy, though unrecorded immune exposures were likely present. The donor tested CMV seronegative, placing the donor among the 350 to 400 seronegative members of the cohort. A peripheral blood sample was collected from each donor, and TCR beta sequencing was performed on peripheral blood mononuclear cells. The Qiagen DNeasy Blood Extraction Kit was used to extract genomic DNA from the blood cell samples. This entry is derived from a study of cytomegalovirus exposure and HLA in healthy donors (dated by TCRdb to the late 2010s). In terms of the full investigation: An earlier analysis of 587 of the donors reported approximately 260 Gb of sequence data and 95 million to 130 million unique TCR beta sequences obtained from about 179 million T cells. HLA typing covered class I and class II loci at four-digit resolution. Typing coverage differed by locus: A, B, C, DRB1 and DQB1 were typed in roughly 620-640 donors, DQA1 in 522, DPA1 in 600 to 610, and DPB1 in 400 to 490. Donor age, sex, ethnicity and CMV serostatus were collected together with the repertoire data. A handful of DR-DQ haplotypes were handled as single units for association and clustering because linkage in the cohort was strong. An earlier analysis of 587 of the donors used high-throughput TCR beta sequencing to judge whether each TCR beta V gene segment behaved as functional or pseudogenic. High-throughput TCR immunosequencing, statistical association of individual TCRs with disease status, and machine learning were combined to predict cytomegalovirus infection status. The study aimed to test whether signatures of past pathogen exposure could be identified by cataloging public T cell receptors. Of the approximately 370 genotyped donors, over 80% were placed in the genetic ancestry cluster associated with self-reported Caucasian donors. A later analysis re-examined previously published TCR beta repertoires from just over 650 donors and added high-resolution HLA genotyping to investigate patterns of TCR occurrence. A later genetic analysis used genome-wide SNP genotypes for about 65% of the 666 donors, treating that subset as a discovery cohort. The later analysis used no new phenotypic data to find candidate immune exposures, relying instead on TCR beta sequences and their occurrence across donors. The study profiled the T cell repertoires of hundreds of subjects by immunosequencing and related them to cytomegalovirus serostatus. Roughly 300 gigabases of sequencing data and approximately 91 million unique TCR sequences made up an early release that covered some 640 HLA-typed donors. A separate validation cohort of approximately 120 different subjects was used in addition to the approximately 700-subject first cohort. All discovery cohort repertoires had been generated using a single sequencing platform. Across 300 to 400 genotyped donors of the cohort, an average of about 250,000 unique TCR beta nucleotide sequences per donor were sequenced, and approximately 17% of those sequences were non-productive.

Study-level results and caveats: The authors suggested that the approach could potentially be extended to other disease states and immunological phenotypes. Correlated functional status among segregating V segments might reflect linkage disequilibrium, but an unknown experimental factor could not be ruled out. Broadly in line with IMGT annotations, most TCR beta V segments showed up in productive rearrangements about 90% or about 30% of the time in an earlier analysis of 450 to 600 of the donors. A few of the identified cytomegalovirus-associated TCR beta chains were confirmed in vitro to be specific for cytomegalovirus antigens. A later analysis found that HLA-associated TCR beta chains were more clonally expanded and had lower generation probabilities than equally common non-associated chains. Because HLA typing was unavailable for some donors at each locus, only the typed subset was used in association tests. The earlier analysis of 587 of the donors excluded seventeen rarely observed V segments, including chromosome 9 orphons, because counts were too low. Most CMV-associated TCR beta chains appeared to be HLA-restricted in a later analysis, and the HLA associations seemed to be driven largely by CMV exposure. In a later genetic analysis, fewer N-insertions in productive TCRs were reported among donors in an Asian-associated ancestry cluster than the roughly 700-donor mean. Immune exposure information for the cohort was limited to CMV serostatus. Strong co-occurrence of HLA alleles, especially DR and DQ, made assigning TCR associations to individual alleles difficult. In a later analysis, several top co-occurrence clusters were reported to appear linked to parvovirus B19, influenza, CMV and Epstein-Barr virus. The study gave a list of about 170 TCR beta chains associated with cytomegalovirus. A group of highly shared sequence variants was considered likely to be a technical artifact of the sequencing pipeline. At a false discovery rate of 0.05, a later analysis linked 16,000 or so TCR beta sequences to specific HLA alleles. A further reported finding was that TCR beta sequences accurately predicted the HLA-A and HLA-B alleles for most subjects in the first cohort. According to a later analysis, TCR association rates differed among HLA loci, with DRB1 alleles showing the most associated TCRs and HLA-C alleles showing the fewest. Only TCR beta chains were sequenced in this cohort, and the absence of alpha or paired-chain data limited detectable features. Most TCR sequences were observed very rarely across donors, whereas some public TCRs were present in many individuals. V-gene and J-gene trimming of TCR beta chains was associated with a missense DCLRE1C variant in a later genetic analysis, and the association was replicated in an independent cohort. Roughly uniform sequencing depth across donors was assumed in presence/absence analyses, although this assumption may not hold. Because the 87-base-pair reads could not distinguish some IMGT-functional V segments, including TRBV6-2 and TRBV6-3, those segments were excluded. In both the original and validation cohorts, the classifier was reported to diagnose cytomegalovirus status with high specificity and sensitivity.

From its cysteine to its phenylalanine, the CDR3 spans 16 amino acids. The retained sequence is limited to the CDR3, 48 bases, with the frame set at the first base. Trimming removed 0 bases from V and 3 bases from J, leaving 14 bases between the germline ends. The germline V gene sets CDR1 to SGHTA and CDR2 to FQGNSA. The library was prepared using the immunoSEQ multiplex PCR assay. A mixture of 60 forward primers for TCR Vbeta segments and 13 reverse primers for TCR Jbeta segments was used in the multiplex PCR. The CDR3 region of rearranged TCR beta genes was amplified from genomic DNA with a multiplex PCR assay. The amplified TCR beta libraries were sequenced on the Illumina HiSeq System as 87-base-pair reads. In the paper's pipeline: Across the 670 or so repertoires, a later analysis counted around 80 million unique TCR beta chains, approximately 10 million of which were shared by at least two donors. A nearest-neighbor algorithm error-corrected the raw reads and collapsed the reads into unique sequences, merging closely related sequences to remove PCR and sequencing errors. Alignment of CDR3 sequences to IMGT reference sequences was used to assign V, D and J gene segments. For a sequence to be retained, at least a six-nucleotide match to both a V gene segment and a J gene segment was required. Rearrangements were called productive when the CDR3 lacked stop codons and stayed in frame with V and J; all others were non-productive. CDR3 was defined by IMGT convention, running from the second conserved V-encoded cysteine to the conserved J-encoded phenylalanine. Sequences without an unambiguous match to a single V gene segment were excluded from the earlier analysis of 450 to 650 of the donors. In an earlier analysis of approximately 590 of the donors, a V segment was called functional when productive rearrangements were above 56.7%, and segregating when the standard deviation between donors exceeded 5%. A statistical classification framework was built for diagnosing cytomegalovirus status from the catalog of TCR beta chain sequences. A later analysis assigned V and J genes by comparing TCR nucleotide sequences with IMGT/GENE-DB human TR gene sequences. Using the TCRdist pipeline, a later analysis assigned CDR3 sequences along with most-parsimonious VDJ recombination scenarios. In a later analysis, every TCR beta chain was defined by the combination of its CDR3 amino acid sequence and its V-gene family, and reads without a unique V-gene family were dropped. A later analysis removed 600 or so highly shared, low-generation-probability nucleotide sequences to deal with suspected cross-contamination and a sequencing artifact. A later analysis calculated a clonal expansion index for each public chain from normalized within-repertoire ranks of inferred template counts. In a later analysis, generation probabilities were computed using a VDJ recombination model fitted to out-of-frame rearrangements, and the results were checked against IGoR. In a later analysis, TCR-TCR, TCR-HLA and TCR-CMV co-occurrence was scored with hypergeometric tests, and a repertoire-size bias correction was applied to TCR pairs. In a later analysis, false discovery rates were estimated by permuting HLA or CMV assignments 20 times. In a later analysis, co-occurring TCRs were grouped using DBSCAN, and TCRdist sequence similarity was added for clustering within HLA-allele-positive subsets. Co-occurrence clustering excluded repertoires with fewer than 30,000 or more than 120,000 public chains, plus five with anomalous nucleotide sharing. TCRdb stores this immuneACCESS table with in-frame sequences only. Part of the clones is absent; in the studies checked, under half of the shortfall reflects unresolved V genes, and no reason is known for the rest. V, J and clone size were drawn from that table, and D and trimming were deduced from the DNA. The sample contains 90,000 or so clones, 69% of them found a single time. The biggest ten clones account for 2.7% of the sample.

Sequencing was done on a sample of PBMCs. This receptor was taken from a man aged 45-60 years in good health and CMV-seronegative. The rearrangement combines TRBV7-2 with TRBJ2-5, with a tentative D gene TRBD2 over 6 matching bases. This receptor has the CDR3 CASSLAASRGEETQYF. The DNA sequence reads TGTGCCAGCAGCTTAGCGGCATCCCGCGGGGAAGAGACCCAGTACTTC.